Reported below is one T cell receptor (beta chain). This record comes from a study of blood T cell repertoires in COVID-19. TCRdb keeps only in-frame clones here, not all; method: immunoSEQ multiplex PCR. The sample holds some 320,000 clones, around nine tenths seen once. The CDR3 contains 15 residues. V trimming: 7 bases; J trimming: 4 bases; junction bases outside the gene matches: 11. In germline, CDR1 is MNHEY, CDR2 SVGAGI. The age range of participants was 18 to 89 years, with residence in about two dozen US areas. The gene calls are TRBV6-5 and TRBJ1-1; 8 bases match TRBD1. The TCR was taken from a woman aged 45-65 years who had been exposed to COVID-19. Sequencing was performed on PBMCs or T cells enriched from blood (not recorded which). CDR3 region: CASNPDRAVTTEAFF. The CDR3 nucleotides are TGTGCCAGCAACCCGGACAGGGCCGTGACCACTGAAGCTTTCTTT.